This T cell receptor beta chain was found in a study of T cell clonality in common variable immunodeficiency. Libraries were prepared by immunoSEQ multiplex PCR; TCRdb keeps only in-frame clonotypes and omits some of them. The sample has about 31,000 clones, none seen only once. Ten or more counts support this clone. The read terminates 3 residues before the CDR3 end, so the remaining end is supplied by the germline J gene. The CDR3 length is 12 residues. Germline-derived CDR1 and CDR2 are KGHSH and LQKENI. The source of this sequence is a person aged 18-69 years in good health. The material sequenced was peripheral blood mononuclear cells. The chain uses TRBV18 and TRBJ1-1, with TRBD1 as a possible D gene (5 bases). Incomplete CDR3 DNA: TGTGCCAGCTCACCACGGGGCTTGGAC. Protein sequence: CASSPRGLD. The full CDR3 reads CASSPRGLDAFF.